These T cell receptor beta chains were read from a single sample in a study of blood T cells in healthy people across ages. MiXCR, run by TCRdb on the 5' RACE reads, gives a single entry per CDR3 protein. In the table there are more than 1 million distinct CDR3 sequences, 35% to 50% of which are singletons. The material sequenced was blood. Every receptor here comes from a woman aged 60 to 75 in good health. CDR3s include the opening cysteine and the closing phenylalanine or tryptophan. D genes are given only for firm matches. The size of a clone is reported for some rows only, either as once, few or many, or as a class for expanded clones.

CDR3nt,CDR3aa,v_gene,d_gene,j_gene,abundance
TGTGCCAGCAGTTTTTCCGGGACAGGGGGCCCAAGAAGCAATCAGCCCCAGCATTTT,CASSFSGTGGPRSNQPQHF,TRBV12-3/TRBV12-4,TRBD1,TRBJ1-5,-
TGCGCCAGCAAACCCCAGGGAAGCACAGATACGCAGTATTTT,CASKPQGSTDTQYF,TRBV5-1,-,TRBJ2-3,-
TGCGCCAGCAGGCCTGATCTTCAGACGAACACTGAAGCTTTCTTT,CASRPDLQTNTEAFF,TRBV10-1,-,TRBJ1-1,-
TGTGCCAGCGTCCGGTCGGGAGCTGAGACCCAGTACTTC,CASVRSGAETQYF,TRBV3-1,-,TRBJ2-5,-
TGCGCCAGCAGGCCCGAGGGGATGAACACTGAAGCTTTCTTT,CASRPEGMNTEAFF,TRBV5-1,-,TRBJ1-1,few
TGTGCCAGCAGCCAAAGCGGAAGGGACAGCTACGAGCAGTACTTC,CASSQSGRDSYEQYF,TRBV4-2,TRBD1,TRBJ2-7,few
TGTGCCAGCAGCTTAGTTGCCAGGGGGGGCCGCGAGCAGTACTTC,CASSLVARGGREQYF,TRBV7-9,-,TRBJ2-7,-
TGTGCCAGCAGAACAGGGGTCCAAGAGACCCAGTACTTC,CASRTGVQETQYF,TRBV7-9,TRBD1,TRBJ2-5,-
TGTGCCAGCAGTCCGGGGAGAAAAGAGACCCAGTACTTC,CASSPGRKETQYF,TRBV27,-,TRBJ2-5,few
TGTGCCAGCAGCCCCCTCAAAGGTAGCACAGATACGCAGTATTTT,CASSPLKGSTDTQYF,TRBV7-8,-,TRBJ2-3,-
TGTGCCACCCGAGGGACCCAGGGCCTACAAGAGACCCAGTACTTC,CATRGTQGLQETQYF,TRBV10-3,-,TRBJ2-5,once
TGTGCCAGCAGTGACTCGAGGTCGGAAGAGACCCAGTACTTC,CASSDSRSEETQYF,TRBV6-4,-,TRBJ2-5,-
TGCGCCAGCAGCCCCTACTCCGTGAGCGAGCAGTACTTC,CASSPYSVSEQYF,TRBV5-1,-,TRBJ2-7,-
TGTGCCAGCAGCTTAGTGAAGCAGCTTTGGGGCAATGAGCAGTTCTTC,CASSLVKQLWGNEQFF,TRBV11-2,-,TRBJ2-1,few
TGCGCCAGCAGGGAAGGACTAGAGTTCTATGAGCAGTACTTC,CASREGLEFYEQYF,TRBV5-1,TRBD2,TRBJ2-7,-
TGTGCCAGCAGCCAAGATGAGGTAGCGGGTACCTACGAGCAGTACTTC,CASSQDEVAGTYEQYF,TRBV4-2,TRBD2,TRBJ2-7,-